What follows describes a single T cell receptor (beta chain). Per the authors' pipeline: Scientists estimated how many nucleated cells there were by amplifying reference gene primers. TCRdb's copy holds only in-frame clones and misses some; the assay was immunoSEQ multiplex PCR. V, J and clone size are those of that table, while D and trimming were read from the DNA. Among more than 200,000 clones listed, under 90% were seen once. This record comes from a study of blood T cell repertoires in COVID-19. The wider study: The study drew acute and convalescent COVID-19 samples from the United States, Italy and Spain. Nucleic acid was either cDNA or gDNA, and it came from T cells, B-cell-depleted T cells, or PBMCs.

V gave up 0 bases and J gave up 2 bases; unmatched junction bases: 7. The CDR3 is 16 amino acids. The germline V gene has CDR1 LNHNV and CDR2 YYDKDF (reference sequence). This chain joins TRBV15 and TRBJ2-7; TRBD2 matches 7 bases. The source is a man aged 55-75 years with acute or convalescent COVID-19. Sequenced input: peripheral blood. CDR3: CATSRDLGSGAYEQYF. The CDR3 bases are TGTGCCACCAGCAGAGATCTTGGGAGCGGGGCCTACGAGCAGTACTTC.